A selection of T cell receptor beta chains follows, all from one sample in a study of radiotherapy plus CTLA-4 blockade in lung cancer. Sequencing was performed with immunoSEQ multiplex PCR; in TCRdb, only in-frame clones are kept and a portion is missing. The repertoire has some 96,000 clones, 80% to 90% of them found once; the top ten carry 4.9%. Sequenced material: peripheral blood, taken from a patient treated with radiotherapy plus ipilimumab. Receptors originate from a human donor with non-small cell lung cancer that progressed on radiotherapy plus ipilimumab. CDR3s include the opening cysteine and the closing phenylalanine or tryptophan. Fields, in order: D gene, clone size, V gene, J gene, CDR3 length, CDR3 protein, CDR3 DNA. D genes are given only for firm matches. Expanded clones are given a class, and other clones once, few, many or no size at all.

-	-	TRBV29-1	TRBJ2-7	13	CSVEVRGMGEQYF	TGCAGCGTTGAAGTCCGCGGAATGGGCGAGCAGTACTTC
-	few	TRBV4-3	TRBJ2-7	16	CASSQEGGGNSLEQYF	TGCGCCAGCAGCCAAGAAGGGGGCGGGAATTCCCTCGAGCAGTACTTC
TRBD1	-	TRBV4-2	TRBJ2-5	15	CASSQIPGTEETQYF	TGTGCCAGCAGCCAGATTCCCGGGACAGAAGAGACCCAGTACTTC
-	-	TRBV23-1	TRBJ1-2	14	CASSPRMANYGYTF	TGCGCCAGCAGTCCGCGTATGGCTAACTATGGCTACACCTTC
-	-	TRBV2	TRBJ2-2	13	CASSVRGSGELFF	TGTGCCAGCAGTGTGCGGGGTTCCGGGGAGCTGTTTTTT
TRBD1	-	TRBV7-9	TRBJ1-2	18	CASSRTTGATLSNYGYTF	TGTGCCAGCAGCAGGACAACAGGGGCCACTCTCTCTAACTATGGCTACACCTTC
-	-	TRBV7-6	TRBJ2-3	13	CASSHPTGDTQYF	TGTGCCAGCTCCCATCCCACGGGGGATACGCAGTATTTT
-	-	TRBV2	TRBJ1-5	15	CASSEAGQAGQPQHF	TGTGCCAGCAGTGAAGCAGGGCAGGCGGGTCAGCCCCAGCATTTT
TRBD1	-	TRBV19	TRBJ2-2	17	CASSTPPGQGFTGELFF	TGTGCCAGTAGCACCCCTCCGGGACAGGGTTTCACCGGGGAGCTGTTTTTT
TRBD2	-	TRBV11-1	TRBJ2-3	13	CASRPAGVDTQYF	TGTGCCAGCAGACCTGCGGGGGTGGATACGCAGTATTTT
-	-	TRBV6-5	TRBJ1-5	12	CASSELGKPQHF	TGTGCCAGCAGTGAACTGGGCAAGCCCCAGCATTTT
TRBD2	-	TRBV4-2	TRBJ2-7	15	CASSPGTSGHYEQYF	TGTGCCAGCAGCCCAGGGACTAGCGGGCACTACGAGCAGTACTTC
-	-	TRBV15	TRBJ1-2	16	CATSRDLSGAHYGYTF	TGTGCCACCAGCAGAGATCTGTCAGGGGCTCACTATGGCTACACCTTC
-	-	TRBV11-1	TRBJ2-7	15	CASSLGQSTSYEQYF	TGTGCCAGCAGCTTAGGACAGTCCACTTCCTACGAGCAGTACTTC
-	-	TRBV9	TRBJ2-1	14	CASSVDPTLGAQFF	TGTGCCAGCAGCGTAGACCCTACCCTGGGTGCGCAGTTCTTC
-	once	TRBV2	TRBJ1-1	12	CASSEGAPGAFF	TGTGCCAGCAGTGAAGGGGCTCCGGGGGCTTTCTTT
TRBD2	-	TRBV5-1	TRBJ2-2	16	CASSPSGSYGTGELFF	TGCGCCAGCAGCCCCAGCGGGAGCTACGGCACCGGGGAGCTGTTTTTT
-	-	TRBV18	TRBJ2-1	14	CASSPRASYNEQFF	TGTGCCAGCTCACCTCGCGCCAGCTACAATGAGCAGTTCTTC
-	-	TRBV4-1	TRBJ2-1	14	CASSRVLTYNEQFF	TGCGCCAGCAGCCGAGTGTTGACCTACAATGAGCAGTTCTTC
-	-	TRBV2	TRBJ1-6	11	CASRALDPLHF	TGTGCCAGCAGGGCGTTGGATCCCCTCCACTTT
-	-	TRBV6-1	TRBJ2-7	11	CASSEAGEQYF	TGTGCCAGCAGTGAAGCTGGCGAGCAGTACTTC
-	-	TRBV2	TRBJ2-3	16	CASSVGGKGLGDTQYF	TGTGCCAGCAGCGTCGGAGGTAAAGGTCTTGGGGATACGCAGTATTTT